Listed below are T cell receptor beta chains from one sample, sequenced in a study of blood T cell repertoires in COVID-19. The repertoire was sequenced with immunoSEQ multiplex PCR; TCRdb's copy has only in-frame clones and lacks some. The sample contains hundreds of thousands of clones, 75% to 85% of which appear only once. Sequenced sample: peripheral blood. These receptors originate from a young woman with COVID-19, enrolled during active disease. CDR3s include the opening cysteine and the closing phenylalanine or tryptophan. D genes are given only for firm matches.

j_gene: TRBJ1-1; len: 15; d_gene: -; v_gene: TRBV18; CDR3aa: CASSIDGGLGTEAFF
j_gene: TRBJ1-5; len: 15; d_gene: -; v_gene: TRBV2; CDR3aa: CASRHRTNSNQPQHF
j_gene: TRBJ2-4; len: 13; d_gene: -; v_gene: TRBV28; CDR3aa: CASSLQAQNIQYF
j_gene: TRBJ1-3; len: 16; d_gene: -; v_gene: TRBV15; CDR3aa: CATSPQRANSGNTIYF
j_gene: TRBJ1-2; len: 13; d_gene: -; v_gene: TRBV7-9; CDR3aa: CASTGQINGPYTF
j_gene: TRBJ1-1; len: 15; d_gene: TRBD1; v_gene: TRBV18; CDR3aa: CASSVGTVQNTEAFF
j_gene: TRBJ2-7; len: 15; d_gene: TRBD1; v_gene: TRBV9; CDR3aa: CASSATGTGGAEQYF
j_gene: TRBJ2-2; len: 14; d_gene: -; v_gene: TRBV5-4; CDR3aa: CVASPNPNTGELFF
j_gene: TRBJ1-2; len: 15; d_gene: TRBD1; v_gene: TRBV15; CDR3aa: CATSRDRGTAKGYTF
j_gene: TRBJ1-2; len: 13; d_gene: -; v_gene: TRBV27; CDR3aa: CASSPGHFYGYTF
j_gene: TRBJ1-5; len: 13; d_gene: -; v_gene: TRBV9; CDR3aa: CASSLTGSQPQHF
j_gene: TRBJ2-1; len: 15; d_gene: TRBD1; v_gene: TRBV11-3; CDR3aa: CASSPGQGTYNEQFF
j_gene: TRBJ2-1; len: 16; d_gene: TRBD2; v_gene: TRBV7-2; CDR3aa: CASSLGTSGRYNEQFF
j_gene: TRBJ2-2; len: 12; d_gene: -; v_gene: TRBV24-1; CDR3aa: CATRKTIGELFF
j_gene: TRBJ1-6; len: 17; d_gene: TRBD1; v_gene: TRBV13; CDR3aa: CASSMDRGQSYNSPLHF
j_gene: TRBJ2-4; len: 13; d_gene: -; v_gene: TRBV28; CDR3aa: CASSLRSGNIQYF
j_gene: TRBJ1-6; len: 14; d_gene: TRBD1; v_gene: TRBV27; CDR3aa: CASSWTGVSSPLHF
j_gene: TRBJ1-1; len: 14; d_gene: TRBD1; v_gene: TRBV3-1/TRBV3-2; CDR3aa: CASSQWGQDTEAFF
j_gene: TRBJ1-2; len: 13; d_gene: TRBD1; v_gene: TRBV6-2/TRBV6-3; CDR3aa: CASSLQGDYGYTF
j_gene: TRBJ2-7; len: 15; d_gene: -; v_gene: TRBV21-1; CDR3aa: CASSTRQGASYEQYF
j_gene: TRBJ2-5; len: 16; d_gene: TRBD2; v_gene: TRBV3-1/TRBV3-2; CDR3aa: CASSQISGRASETQYF
j_gene: TRBJ2-7; len: 13; d_gene: -; v_gene: TRBV30; CDR3aa: CAWSDIRAYEQYF
j_gene: TRBJ1-2; len: 15; d_gene: -; v_gene: TRBV2; CDR3aa: CASSESQDSFYGYTF
j_gene: TRBJ1-2; len: 13; d_gene: TRBD1; v_gene: TRBV6-5; CDR3aa: CASSTGTVGGYTF
j_gene: TRBJ1-2; len: 14; d_gene: -; v_gene: TRBV6-5; CDR3aa: CASSYNRPGGGYTF
j_gene: TRBJ2-2; len: 16; d_gene: -; v_gene: TRBV19; CDR3aa: CASSIPGVLNTGELFF
j_gene: TRBJ1-1; len: 15; d_gene: -; v_gene: TRBV6-6; CDR3aa: CASSFPGDVNTEAFF
j_gene: TRBJ1-2; len: 15; d_gene: -; v_gene: TRBV7-2; CDR3aa: CASSQRGTTPYGYTF